One and the same sample provided the 29 T cell receptor beta chains below, sequenced in a study of beta chain features in type 1 diabetes. Their antigen targets remain unknown. Study-level results: Shortening that was moderate but significant affected the TCRB CDR3s of Type 1 diabetes patients in all four CD4+ subsets.

The study reverse transcribed the entire isolated RNA, so it sequenced expressed TCRB transcripts. Assay: immunoSEQ multiplex PCR; the TCRdb copy retains only in-frame clones and omits some. The profile shows hundreds of thousands of clones, over 11% of them singletons. Sequenced input: naive CD4+ T cells from blood. These receptors came from a man between 18 and 35 years old with type 1 diabetes.

In its sample, this clone was seen a few times. The chain combines TRBV27 with TRBJ1-1; D is unresolved. The ends were cut back, 2 bases at V and 0 bases at J, with 7 bases in the middle. The CDR3 runs to 14 residues. Germline CDR1 and CDR2: MNHEY and SMNVEV (reference sequence). The CDR3 nucleotides are TGTGCCAGCAGTTTAAACGGAATGAACACTGAAGCTTTCTTT. This sequence encodes CASSLNGMNTEAFF.

This clone was observed a handful of times. Other nucleotide sequences from this sample produce the same CDR3. This chain connects TRBV30 to TRBJ2-7, with TRBD2 as a possible D gene (6 bases). This CDR3 has 13 residues. CDR1 and CDR2 from the germline V gene are GTSNPN and SVGIG (reference sequence). Trimming left V 2 bases short and J 4 bases short, with 12 bases between. The CDR3 is CAWSRGLRYEQYF. The DNA for the CDR3 is TGTGCCTGGAGTCGGGGACTTAGATACGAGCAGTACTTC.

The chain recombines TRBV5-4 with TRBJ2-5, with D hard to call. V lost 0 bases, J lost 1 base, and 10 bases lay in between. Germline CDR1 and CDR2: SGHNT and YYREEE (reference sequence). This CDR3 region has 15 residues. CDR3 region: CASSLGLGGQETQYF. The CDR3 DNA follows: TGTGCCAGCAGCTTGGGATTGGGCGGCCAAGAGACCCAGTACTTC.

This clone was counted between two and nine times. This chain connects TRBV15 to TRBJ2-7; 8 bases fit TRBD2. V shed 0 bases, J shed 0 bases, and the junction held 1 base outside the gene matches. The CDR3 spans 15 residues. Germline loops: CDR1 LNHNV, CDR2 YYDKDF (reference sequence). CDR3 coding DNA: TGTGCCACCAGCAGAGAACTAGCGGACTCCTACGAGCAGTACTTC. Translated: CATSRELADSYEQYF.

The rearrangement joins TRBV2 to TRBJ1-2, with D hard to call. V was pared by 7 bases and J by 8 bases, with 11 bases between. Germline values: CDR1 SNHLY, CDR2 FYNNEI. The CDR3 has 11 amino acids. CDR3 sequence (DNA): TGTGCCAGCACCCCCCAAGAAGGCTACACCTTC. It encodes CASTPQEGYTF.

This clone was seen more than once but under ten times. This chain links TRBV30 with TRBJ2-2; weak D call: TRBD2 (5 bases). The V gene's germline CDR1 is GTSNPN and CDR2 SVGIG (reference sequence). This CDR3 contains 13 residues. Trimming shortened V by 1 base and J by 7 bases, and 10 bases separated the two germline ends. CDR3 protein: CAWSDGILGELFF. CDR3 bases: TGTGCCTGGAGTGACGGGATTCTCGGGGAGCTGTTTTTT.

This clone has more than one count but fewer than ten. V usage is TRBV10-3 and J usage is TRBJ2-3, with 13 bases matching TRBD2. With 6 bases clipped from V and 1 base from J, the junction kept 16 bases outside the gene matches. Germline V gene sequence: CDR1 ENHRY, CDR2 SYGVKD. The CDR3 loop spans 20 amino acids. CDR3 DNA: TGTGCCATCAGCCCTAGGACTAGCGGGGGCCTCCCAGGGGGCACAGATACGCAGTATTTT. It translates to CAISPRTSGGLPGGTDTQYF.

This clone showed up just a few times. CDR3 DNA sequence: TGCAGCTGGGTGGACGGGGAATCAAGGGCCCAGTACTTC. Translation gives CSWVDGESRAQYF. The V and J genes are TRBV29-1 and TRBJ2-5; TRBD2 is a possible D gene (5 bases). CDR3 length equals 13 residues. Germline V lookup: CDR1 SQVTM, CDR2 ANQGSEA. V gave up 8 bases and J gave up 9 bases, with 22 bases separating them.

This clone was counted a few times. The chain recombines TRBV9 with TRBJ2-3; no clear D gene. This CDR3 has 14 amino acids. Trimming pared 0 bases from V and 0 bases from J, leaving 5 bases between. Germline V gene lookup returns CDR1 SGDLS and CDR2 YYNGEE. The CDR3 here is CASSVGWSTDTQYF. The CDR3 coding sequence is TGTGCCAGCAGCGTAGGGTGGAGCACAGATACGCAGTATTTT.

The chain is built from TRBV11-2 and TRBJ2-1, with TRBD2 as a possible D gene (7 bases). The CDR3 contains 17 residues. Trimming removed 1 base at V and 5 bases at J, with 18 bases between. CDR1 is SGHAT and CDR2 is FQNNGV in the germline V gene. CDR3 region: CASSLVYGGPNDNEQFF. The CDR3 coding sequence is TGTGCCAGCAGCTTAGTATACGGGGGGCCGAATGACAATGAGCAGTTCTTC.

This clone was counted between two and nine times. V usage is TRBV28 and J usage is TRBJ2-3; a possible D gene is TRBD1 (5 bases). Trimming stripped 6 bases from V and 2 bases from J, with 9 bases between. The CDR3 is 13 amino acids. The germline V gene has CDR1 MDHEN and CDR2 SYDVKM. CDR3 sequence reads: CASSRVPTDTQYF. The CDR3 DNA sequence: TGTGCCAGCAGCAGGGTCCCCACAGATACGCAGTATTTT.

This chain connects TRBV9 to TRBJ2-1; no clear D. This CDR3 region has 16 residues. Germline CDR1 and CDR2: SGDLS and YYNGEE. The V and J ends lost 0 bases and 0 bases respectively, with 10 bases between them. The CDR3 region is CASSVELRSSYNEQFF. The CDR3, as DNA: TGTGCCAGCAGCGTAGAGCTCAGAAGCTCCTACAATGAGCAGTTCTTC.

The DNA of the CDR3 is TGTGCCAGCAGTCGGACCGGGACAGGGGGCTTCTACGAGCAGTACTTC. It specifies CASSRTGTGGFYEQYF. The chain is built from TRBV7-8 and TRBJ2-7, with 12 bases matching TRBD1. From germline, CDR1 is SGHVS and CDR2 FQNEAQ. J gave up 3 bases and V 6 bases, and 9 bases lay outside the gene matches. This CDR3 comprises 16 residues.

The genes are TRBV2 and TRBJ1-5; 7 bases map to TRBD1. The CDR3 spans 14 residues. CDR1 and CDR2 (germline): SNHLY, FYNNEI. Trimming at V came to 6 bases and at J to 5 bases, leaving 7 bases not matched to a gene. The DNA for the CDR3 is TGTGCCAGCAGGGAAAACAGGGGCGATCAGCCCCAGCATTTT. It is translated as CASRENRGDQPQHF.

This clone was seen a few times. The gene calls are TRBV11-1 and TRBJ2-2, with D perhaps being TRBD1 or TRBD2 (5 bases each). The CDR3 loop spans 17 amino acids. Germline loops: CDR1 SGHAT, CDR2 FQDESV (reference sequence). V was clipped by 5 bases and J by 1 base, with 17 bases between them. The CDR3 loop is CASSLSPSGRNTGELFF. CDR3 DNA sequence: TGTGCCAGCAGCCTCTCCCCCTCAGGGAGGAACACCGGGGAGCTGTTTTTT.

This clone has more than one count but fewer than ten. This rearrangement joins TRBV28 to TRBJ2-7, with TRBD1 matching over 8 bases. The CDR3 is 14 residues long. The germline V gene encodes CDR1 MDHEN and CDR2 SYDVKM. The J segment lost 2 bases and the V segment lost 8 bases, leaving 8 bases of the junction unmatched. In nucleotides, the CDR3 is TGTGCCAGCGTCCCGGGACAGGTCGCCTACGAGCAGTACTTC. Translated: CASVPGQVAYEQYF.

Here the CDR3 DNA reads TGCAGCGTCGGAGGACAGGTCCACAATGAGCAGTTCTTC. Translated, it gives CSVGGQVHNEQFF. The V and J genes are TRBV29-1 and TRBJ2-1; 7 positions match TRBD1. This CDR3 spans 13 amino acids. The V segment lost 6 bases and the J segment 5 bases; nucleotides outside the gene matches: 7. CDR1 is SQVTM and CDR2 is ANQGSEA in the germline V gene.

The rearrangement joins TRBV10-3 to TRBJ2-1, with TRBD2 as a possible D gene (5 bases). The CDR3 has 13 residues. Germline V gene sequence: CDR1 ENHRY, CDR2 SYGVKD. V shed 7 bases and J shed 3 bases, with 10 bases lying between them. This chain's CDR3 is CAINSGFYNEQFF. CDR3 nucleotides: TGTGCCATCAACTCGGGGTTCTACAATGAGCAGTTCTTC.

This clone was seen a handful of times. CDR3 bases: TGTGCCAGCAGTGATCGGACTAGCGGGAGTTCGCGCAATGAGCAGTTCTTC. It specifies CASSDRTSGSSRNEQFF. The J gene is TRBJ2-1, the V gene TRBV6-1; 13 bases map to TRBD2. Germline assignment: CDR1 MNHNS and CDR2 SASEGT. V shed 3 bases, J shed 6 bases, and the junction held 8 bases outside the gene matches. This CDR3 region has 17 residues.

This clone came up a few times. CDR3 amino acids: CAWSPVGTDNTEAFF. CDR3 in DNA: TGTGCCTGGAGCCCCGTGGGAACGGATAACACTGAAGCTTTCTTT. V is TRBV30 and J is TRBJ1-1; no firm D call. Trimming removed 3 bases at V and 2 bases at J, with 16 bases between. The CDR3 totals 15 residues. Germline V gene lookup returns CDR1 GTSNPN and CDR2 SVGIG (reference sequence).

The chain carries TRBV27 and TRBJ1-6; the D is unclear. Germline V gene sequence: CDR1 MNHEY, CDR2 SMNVEV (reference sequence). V was clipped by 5 bases and J by 8 bases, with 22 bases between them. This CDR3 is 17 amino acids long. Here the CDR3 DNA reads TGTGCCAGCAGTCCCTCCGAAAGGGTTGGATCGGATTCACCCCTCCACTTT. Its translation is CASSPSERVGSDSPLHF.

The chain links TRBV6-1 to TRBJ1-6; possibly TRBD1 for D (5 bases). From germline, CDR1 is MNHNS and CDR2 SASEGT. The V end lost 5 bases, the J end lost 19 bases, and 18 bases lay between the germline ends. CDR3 length equals 12 residues. The DNA for the CDR3 is TGTGCCAGCAGTCTAGACGGCGGGGGTATGCACTTT. Encoded protein: CASSLDGGGMHF.

This rearrangement joins TRBV7-9 to TRBJ1-2; weak D call: TRBD1 (6 bases). Germline V gives CDR1 SEHNR, CDR2 FQNEAQ (reference sequence). This CDR3 region has 15 residues. V was pared by 2 bases and J by 8 bases, with 18 bases between. The CDR3 DNA reads TGTGCCAGCAGCTTAATGTCGGACAGCTGGGGAGGCTACACCTTC. It specifies CASSLMSDSWGGYTF.

As concerns this clone: This may stem from a read error, because a much larger clone lies one nucleotide away. The chain combines TRBV7-8 with TRBJ2-7; the D is unclear. The CDR3 runs 11 residues. The V gene lost 1 base and the J gene lost 3 bases, with 1 base spanning the gap. Looked up from germline, CDR1 is SGHVS and CDR2 is FQNEAQ. The CDR3 DNA reads as TGTGCCAGCAGCTTAGACTACGAGCAGTACTTC. Translating it yields CASSLDYEQYF.

The V call is TRBV25-1, the J call TRBJ1-6; D possibly corresponds to TRBD1 (6 bases). Between the trimmed V and J ends, which lost 7 bases and 11 bases, there was a span of 12 bases. This CDR3 has 12 amino acids. CDR1 is MGHDK and CDR2 is SYGVNS in the germline V gene. CDR3 DNA: TGTGCCAGCACGTCACAGGGAACACCCCTCCACTTT. Protein sequence: CASTSQGTPLHF.

The V and J genes are TRBV5-1 and TRBJ2-5; the D call may be TRBD1 or TRBD2 (6 bases each). Trimming left V 6 bases short and J 2 bases short, with 17 bases between. There are 15 residues in the CDR3. The V gene's germline CDR1 is SGHRS and CDR2 YFSETQ. The CDR3 reads CASTRGRTAQETQYF. The CDR3 region has the DNA TGCGCCAGCACTCGGGGGAGGACAGCTCAAGAGACCCAGTACTTC.

Worth noting for this clone: Other nucleotide sequences in the sample specify the same CDR3. The rearrangement links TRBV30 to TRBJ2-7; D is ambiguous. Trimming cost V 0 bases and J 1 base, with 7 bases left between them. In germline, CDR1 is GTSNPN, CDR2 SVGIG (reference sequence). CDR3 length equals 13 residues. CDR3 loop: CAWSVKGSYEQYF. For the CDR3, the DNA is TGTGCCTGGAGTGTAAAAGGGTCCTACGAGCAGTACTTC.

The sample holds a few counts of this clone. The chain employs TRBV7-3 and TRBJ2-1; TRBD2 agrees at 9 bases. The V gene end was trimmed by 2 bases and the J gene end by 4 bases; junction bases not matched to a gene: 3. This CDR3 is 15 amino acids long. Germline-derived CDR1 and CDR2 are SGHTA and FQGTGA. CDR3 in amino acids: CASSLASGDYNEQFF. The CDR3 DNA is TGTGCCAGCAGCTTAGCTAGCGGGGATTACAATGAGCAGTTCTTC.

A word on this clone: Within the sample, other DNA sequences also encode this same CDR3. V and J are TRBV7-2 and TRBJ2-6; no definite D call. CDR1 and CDR2 (germline): SGHTA, FQGNSA. V was cut by 5 bases and J by 0 bases, with 5 bases left in between. The CDR3 is 14 amino acids. The CDR3 DNA sequence: TGTGCCAGCAGCCTCGCCTCTGGGGCCAACGTCCTGACTTTC. Translated, it gives CASSLASGANVLTF.